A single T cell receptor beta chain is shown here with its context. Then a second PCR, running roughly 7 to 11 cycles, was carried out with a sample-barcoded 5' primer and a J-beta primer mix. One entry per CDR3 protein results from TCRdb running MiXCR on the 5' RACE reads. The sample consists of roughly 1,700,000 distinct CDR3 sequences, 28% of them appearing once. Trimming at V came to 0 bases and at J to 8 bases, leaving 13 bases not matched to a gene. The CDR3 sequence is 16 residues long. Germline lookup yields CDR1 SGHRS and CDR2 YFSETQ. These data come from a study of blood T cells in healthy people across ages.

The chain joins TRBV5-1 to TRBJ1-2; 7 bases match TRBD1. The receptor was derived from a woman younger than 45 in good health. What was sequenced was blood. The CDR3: CASSLARSGTAAGYTF. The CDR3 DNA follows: TGCGCCAGCAGCTTGGCGAGATCCGGGACAGCCGCCGGCTACACCTTC.